Here is one T cell receptor (beta chain) with its context. The CDR3 loop spans 13 amino acids. Germline V gene lookup returns CDR1 MNHNY and CDR2 SVGAGI (reference sequence). The V end was cut by 6 bases, the J end by 4 bases, with 12 bases between. This specimen belongs to a study of blood T cell repertoires in COVID-19. About the research overall: Samples taken during acute and convalescent COVID-19 were collected in the United States, Italy and Spain. T cells, B-cell-depleted T cells, or PBMCs provided the cDNA or gDNA that served as material.

As processed by the authors: How many nucleated cells were present was estimated from reference gene primer amplification. The protocol was immunoSEQ multiplex PCR, while the TCRdb copy is restricted to in-frame clones and leaves out a portion. V and J calls and clone size are copied from that table; D and trimming were computed from the DNA. Among about 29,000 clones listed, roughly 90% were seen once. The chain combines TRBV6-6 with TRBJ1-2, with D perhaps matching TRBD1 (6 bases). The sequencing input was peripheral blood. This clonotype originated in a human donor in a cohort sampled during active COVID-19. The CDR3 DNA follows: TGTGCCAGCAGCAATACAGGGACCTATGGCTACACCTTC. This translates into CASSNTGTYGYTF.